This paragraph covers one TCR beta chain sequence. Antigen unknown. Clones were read by immunoSEQ multiplex PCR, and TCRdb kept only the in-frame ones, dropping some. Among about 86,000 clones listed, 75% to 90% were seen once. This sample was included in a study of OX40 agonist ivuxolimab in advanced cancers. Study-wide results and caveats: Some patients without response likewise showed low normalized clonal expansion. With doses of 0.1 to 3.0 mg/kg, CD4+ and CD8+ blood T cells had undergone clonal expansion by week 6.

Per the germline V gene, CDR1 is SGHRS and CDR2 is YFSETQ. This CDR3 region has 16 residues. The V segment lost 0 bases and the J segment 4 bases; nucleotides outside the gene matches: 7. The chain uses TRBV5-1 and TRBJ2-1; 7 bases are a match to TRBD1. The sample in question was CD4+ or CD8+ T cells sorted from blood, obtained in a trial of the OX40 agonist ivuxolimab. The origin of this receptor is an adult with an advanced solid tumor such as melanoma, head and neck, liver or kidney cancer. In DNA form, the CDR3 reads TGCGCCAGCAGCTTGGGACAGGGATCTTCGTACAATGAGCAGTTCTTC. Protein: CASSLGQGSSYNEQFF.